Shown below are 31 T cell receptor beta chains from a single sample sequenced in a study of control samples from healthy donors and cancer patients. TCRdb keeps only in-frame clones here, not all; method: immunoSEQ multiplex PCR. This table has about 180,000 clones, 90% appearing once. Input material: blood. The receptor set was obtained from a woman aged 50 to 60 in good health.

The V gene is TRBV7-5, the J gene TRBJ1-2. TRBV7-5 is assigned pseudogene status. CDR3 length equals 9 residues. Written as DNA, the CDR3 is TGTGTCAGGCGGGGGGGCTACACCTTC. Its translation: CVRRGGYTF.

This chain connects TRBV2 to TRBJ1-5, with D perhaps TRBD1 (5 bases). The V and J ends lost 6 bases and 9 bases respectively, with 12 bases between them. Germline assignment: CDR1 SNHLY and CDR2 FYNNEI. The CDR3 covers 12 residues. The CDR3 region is CASRGGLTPQHF. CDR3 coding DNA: TGTGCCAGCAGGGGGGGGTTAACGCCCCAGCATTTT.

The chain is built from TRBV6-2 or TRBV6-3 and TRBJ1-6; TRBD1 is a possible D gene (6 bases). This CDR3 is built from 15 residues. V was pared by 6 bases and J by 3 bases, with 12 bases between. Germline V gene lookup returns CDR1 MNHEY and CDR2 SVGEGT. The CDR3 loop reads CASSPRTVYNSPLHF. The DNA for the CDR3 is TGTGCCAGCAGCCCCCGGACAGTCTATAATTCACCCCTCCACTTT.

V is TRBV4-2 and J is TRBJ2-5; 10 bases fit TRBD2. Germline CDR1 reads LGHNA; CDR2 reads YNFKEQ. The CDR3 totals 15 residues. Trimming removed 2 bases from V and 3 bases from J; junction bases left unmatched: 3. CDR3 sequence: CASSQFLAGEETQYF. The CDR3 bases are TGTGCCAGCAGCCAATTCCTAGCGGGGGAAGAGACCCAGTACTTC.

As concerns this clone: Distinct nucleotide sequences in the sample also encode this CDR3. The CDR3 reads CASSLSRNTEAFF. The CDR3 nucleotides read TGTGCCAGCAGTTTAAGTCGAAACACTGAAGCTTTCTTT. The chain couples TRBV27 to TRBJ1-1; no firm D call. The CDR3 sequence is 13 residues long. CDR1 is MNHEY and CDR2 is SMNVEV in the germline V gene (reference sequence). The V end lost 2 bases, the J end lost 2 bases, and 6 bases lay between the germline ends.

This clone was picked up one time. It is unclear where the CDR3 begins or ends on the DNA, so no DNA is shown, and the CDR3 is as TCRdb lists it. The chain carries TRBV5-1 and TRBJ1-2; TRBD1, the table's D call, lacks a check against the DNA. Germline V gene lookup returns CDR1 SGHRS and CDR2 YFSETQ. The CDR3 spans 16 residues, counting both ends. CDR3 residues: CASSSSRTGAIYGYTF.

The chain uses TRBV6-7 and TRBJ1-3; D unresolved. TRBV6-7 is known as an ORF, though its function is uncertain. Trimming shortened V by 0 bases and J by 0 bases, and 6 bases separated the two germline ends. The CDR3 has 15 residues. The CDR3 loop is CASSYSTLSGNTIYF. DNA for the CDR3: TGTGCCAGCAGTTACTCGACACTCTCTGGAAACACCATATATTTT.

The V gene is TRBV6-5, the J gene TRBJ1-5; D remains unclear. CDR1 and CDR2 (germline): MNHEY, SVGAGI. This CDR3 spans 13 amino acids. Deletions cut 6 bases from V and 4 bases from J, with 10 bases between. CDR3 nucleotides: TGTGCCAGCAGGGTTGGGCAAAATCAGCCCCAGCATTTT. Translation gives CASRVGQNQPQHF.

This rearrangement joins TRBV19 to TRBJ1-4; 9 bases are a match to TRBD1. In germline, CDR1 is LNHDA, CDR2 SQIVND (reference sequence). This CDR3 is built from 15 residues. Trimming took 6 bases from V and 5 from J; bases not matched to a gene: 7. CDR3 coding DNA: TGTGCCAGTAGAGAAGACAGGGGGGTGAATGAAAAACTGTTTTTT. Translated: CASREDRGVNEKLFF.

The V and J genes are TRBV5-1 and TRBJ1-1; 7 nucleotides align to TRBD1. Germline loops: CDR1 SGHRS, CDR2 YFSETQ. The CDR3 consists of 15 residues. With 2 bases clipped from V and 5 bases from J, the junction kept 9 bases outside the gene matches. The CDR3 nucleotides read TGCGCCAGCAGCTTACAGGGGAGTGGGGGAACTGAAGCTTTCTTT. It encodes CASSLQGSGGTEAFF.

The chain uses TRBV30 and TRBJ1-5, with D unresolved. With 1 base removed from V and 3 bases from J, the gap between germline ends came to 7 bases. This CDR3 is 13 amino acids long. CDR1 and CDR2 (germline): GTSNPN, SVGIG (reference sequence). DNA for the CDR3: TGTGCCTGGAGTGAGGATTACAATCAGCCCCAGCATTTT. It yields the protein CAWSEDYNQPQHF.

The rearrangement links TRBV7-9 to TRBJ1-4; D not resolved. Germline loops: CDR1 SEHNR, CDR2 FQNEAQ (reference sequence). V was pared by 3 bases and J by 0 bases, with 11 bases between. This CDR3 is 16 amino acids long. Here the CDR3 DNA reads TGTGCCAGCAGCTTTATGGGAGCTGCAACTAATGAAAAACTGTTTTTT. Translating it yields CASSFMGAATNEKLFF.

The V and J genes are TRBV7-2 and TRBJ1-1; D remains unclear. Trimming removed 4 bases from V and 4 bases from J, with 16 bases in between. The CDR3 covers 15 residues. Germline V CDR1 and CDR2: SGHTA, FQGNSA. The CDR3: CASSSPGMGSTEAFF. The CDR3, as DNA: TGTGCCAGCAGCTCGCCCGGGATGGGGAGCACTGAAGCTTTCTTT.

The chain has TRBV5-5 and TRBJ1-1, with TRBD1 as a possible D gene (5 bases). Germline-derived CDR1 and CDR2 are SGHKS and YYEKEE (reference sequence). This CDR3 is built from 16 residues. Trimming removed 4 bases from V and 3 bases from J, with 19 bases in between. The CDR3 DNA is TGTGCCAGCAGCCAGCAATTGTGGCAGGGCTACACTGAAGCTTTCTTT. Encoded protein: CASSQQLWQGYTEAFF.

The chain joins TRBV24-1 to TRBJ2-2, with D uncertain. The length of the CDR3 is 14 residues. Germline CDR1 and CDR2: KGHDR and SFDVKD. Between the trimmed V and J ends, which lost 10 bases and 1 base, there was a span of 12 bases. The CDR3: CATSWDLNTGELFF. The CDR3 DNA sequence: TGTGCCACGAGTTGGGATCTGAACACCGGGGAGCTGTTTTTT.

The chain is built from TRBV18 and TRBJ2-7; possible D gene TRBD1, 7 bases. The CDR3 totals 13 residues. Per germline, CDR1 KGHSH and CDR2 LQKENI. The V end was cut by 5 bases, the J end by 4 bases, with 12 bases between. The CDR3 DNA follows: TGTGCCAGCTCATTGTCAGGGGGGTACGAGCAGTACTTC. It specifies CASSLSGGYEQYF.

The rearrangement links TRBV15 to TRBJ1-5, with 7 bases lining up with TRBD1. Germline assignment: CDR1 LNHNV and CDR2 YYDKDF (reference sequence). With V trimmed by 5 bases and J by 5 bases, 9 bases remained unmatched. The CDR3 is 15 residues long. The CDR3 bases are TGTGCCACCAGCCAGGGACAGAGATTTCATCAGCCCCAGCATTTT. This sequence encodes CATSQGQRFHQPQHF.

CDR3 protein: CASSPPHSHEQYF. CDR3 nucleotide sequence: TGTGCCAGCAGTCCCCCCCATTCCCACGAGCAGTACTTC. The rearrangement joins TRBV5-4 to TRBJ2-7; no firm D call. Germline V lookup: CDR1 SGHNT, CDR2 YYREEE (reference sequence). The CDR3 is 13 residues long. V was pared by 5 bases and J by 5 bases, with 14 bases between.

The CDR3 protein is CASRYANEQFF. The CDR3 region has the DNA TGTGCCAGCAGATATGCCAATGAGCAGTTCTTC. This chain connects TRBV12-3 or TRBV12-4 to TRBJ2-1; D is unclear. The CDR3 is made up of 11 amino acids. Trimming left V 6 bases short and J 6 bases short, with 6 bases between.

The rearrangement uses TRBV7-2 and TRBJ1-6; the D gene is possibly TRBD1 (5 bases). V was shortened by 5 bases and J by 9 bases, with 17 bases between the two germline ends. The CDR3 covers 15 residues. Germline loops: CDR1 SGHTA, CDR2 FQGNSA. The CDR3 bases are TGTGCCAGCAGCCCGTACGGGGGAGGTGGTTCACCCCTCCACTTT. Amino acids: CASSPYGGGGSPLHF.

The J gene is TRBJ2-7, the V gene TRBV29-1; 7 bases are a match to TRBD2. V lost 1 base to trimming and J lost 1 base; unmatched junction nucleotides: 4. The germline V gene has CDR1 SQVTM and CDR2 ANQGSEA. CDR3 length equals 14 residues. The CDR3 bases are TGCAGCGTTGAAGTAGCGGGCCGATCCTACGAGCAGTACTTC. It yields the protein CSVEVAGRSYEQYF.

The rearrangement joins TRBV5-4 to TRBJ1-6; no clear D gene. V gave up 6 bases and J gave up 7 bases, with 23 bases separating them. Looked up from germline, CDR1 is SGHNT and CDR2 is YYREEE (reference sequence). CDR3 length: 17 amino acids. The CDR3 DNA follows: TGTGCCAGCACCCACTATACGACACCTCCGGGGAATTCACCCCTCCACTTT. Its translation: CASTHYTTPPGNSPLHF.

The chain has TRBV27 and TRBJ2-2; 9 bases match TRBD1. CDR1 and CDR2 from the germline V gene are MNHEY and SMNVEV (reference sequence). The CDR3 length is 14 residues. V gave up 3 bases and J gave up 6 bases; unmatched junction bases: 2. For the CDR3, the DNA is TGTGCCAGCAGTTTGGGACAGGGCCCCGGGGAGCTGTTTTTT. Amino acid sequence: CASSLGQGPGELFF.

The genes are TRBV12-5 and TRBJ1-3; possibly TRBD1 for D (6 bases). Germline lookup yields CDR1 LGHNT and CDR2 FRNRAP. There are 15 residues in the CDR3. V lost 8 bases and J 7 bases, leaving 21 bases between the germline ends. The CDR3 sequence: CASRAGQRIVNTIYF. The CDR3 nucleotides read TGTGCTAGTCGGGCCGGACAGAGGATCGTGAACACCATATATTTT.

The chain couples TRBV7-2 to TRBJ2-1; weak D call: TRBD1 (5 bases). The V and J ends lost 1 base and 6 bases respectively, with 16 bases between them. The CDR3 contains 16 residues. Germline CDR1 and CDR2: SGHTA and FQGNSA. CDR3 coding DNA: TGTGCCAGCAGCTTAGGACGGGTAAGGGGTGTCAATGAGCAGTTCTTC. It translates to CASSLGRVRGVNEQFF.

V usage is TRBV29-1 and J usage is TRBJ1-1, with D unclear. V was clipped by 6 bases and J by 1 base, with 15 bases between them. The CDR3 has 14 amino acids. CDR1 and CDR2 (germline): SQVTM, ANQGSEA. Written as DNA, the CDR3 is TGCAGCGTCTCCCAGAGACTCCGGAACACTGAAGCTTTCTTT. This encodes CSVSQRLRNTEAFF.

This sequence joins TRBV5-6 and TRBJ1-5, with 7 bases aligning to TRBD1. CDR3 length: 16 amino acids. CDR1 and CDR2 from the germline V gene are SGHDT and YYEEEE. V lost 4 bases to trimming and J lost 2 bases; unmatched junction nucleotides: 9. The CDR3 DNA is TGTGCCAGCAGCCCATTTAGCGGGACAGGCAATCAGCCCCAGCATTTT. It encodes CASSPFSGTGNQPQHF.

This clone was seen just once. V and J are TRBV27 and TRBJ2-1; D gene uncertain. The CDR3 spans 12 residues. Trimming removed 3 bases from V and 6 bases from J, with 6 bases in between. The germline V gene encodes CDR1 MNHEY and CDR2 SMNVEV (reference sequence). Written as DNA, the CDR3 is TGTGCCAGCAGTTTTAACGTCAATGAGCAGTTCTTC. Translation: CASSFNVNEQFF.

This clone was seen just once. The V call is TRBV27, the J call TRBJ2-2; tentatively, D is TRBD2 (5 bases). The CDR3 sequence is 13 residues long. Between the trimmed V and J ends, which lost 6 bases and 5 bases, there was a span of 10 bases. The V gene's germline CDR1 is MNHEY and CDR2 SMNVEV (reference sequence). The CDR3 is CASRPAATGELFF. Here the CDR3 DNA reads TGTGCCAGCAGGCCAGCGGCGACCGGGGAGCTGTTTTTT.

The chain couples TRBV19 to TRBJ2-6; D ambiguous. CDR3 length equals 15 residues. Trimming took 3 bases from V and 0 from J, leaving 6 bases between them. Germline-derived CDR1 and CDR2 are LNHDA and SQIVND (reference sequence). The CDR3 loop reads CASSIDDSGANVLTF. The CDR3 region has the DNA TGTGCCAGTAGTATCGACGACTCTGGGGCCAACGTCCTGACTTTC.

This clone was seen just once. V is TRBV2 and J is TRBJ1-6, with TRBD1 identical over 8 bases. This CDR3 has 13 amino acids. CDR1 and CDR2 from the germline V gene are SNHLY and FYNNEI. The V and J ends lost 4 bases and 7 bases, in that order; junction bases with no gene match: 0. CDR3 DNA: TGTGCCAGCAGTGGACAGGGGAATTCACCCCTCCACTTT. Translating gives CASSGQGNSPLHF. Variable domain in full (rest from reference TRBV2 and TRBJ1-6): EPEVTQTPSHQVTQMGQEVILRCVPISNHLYFYWYRQILGQKVEFLVSFYNNEISEKSEIFDDQFSVERPDGSNFTLKIRSTKLEDSAMYFCASSGQGNSPLHFGNGTRLTVT.